This TCR beta chain came from a study of early T cells in non-severe SARS-CoV-2 infection. This clonotype has at least ten counts. V shed 4 bases, J shed 4 bases, and the junction held 6 bases outside the gene matches. The CDR3 loop spans 15 amino acids. Looked up from germline, CDR1 is LNHDA and CDR2 is SQIVND (reference sequence). MiXCR was run by TCRdb on the 5' RACE reads, yielding one entry per CDR3 protein. The sample contains some 30,000 distinct CDR3 sequences, about 3.9% of which appear only once. This receptor was taken from an adult who was a healthcare worker with PCR-confirmed SARS-CoV-2 infection or an uninfected control (not recorded which). The specimen was whole blood. The gene calls are TRBV19 and TRBJ2-3, with 9 nucleotides matching TRBD1. The CDR3 here is CASSNQDRGPDTQYF. DNA for the CDR3: TGTGCCAGTAGTAATCAGGACAGGGGCCCAGATACGCAGTATTTT.